This T cell receptor beta chain was captured by sequencing in a study of shared clonotypes between healthy human individuals. Study at large: The plates for each donor numbered three CD4 naive, three CD4 memory, two CD8 naive and one CD8 memory.

Study-wide points: Among donors, the sharing of clonotypes was expected to be influenced by sequencing depth.

200 ng DNA, around 30,000 T cell genomes, went into each sorted-subset replicate PCR. The assay was immunoSEQ multiplex PCR, and TCRdb's table has in-frame clones only and misses some. The sample shows 2 million to 3 million clones, over 85% of them seen only once. In regard to this clone: Its antigen remains unknown.

Those who donated, Caucasian adults without exception, all lived in Nashville, Tennessee. The specimen sequenced was naive CD4+ T cells from PBMCs. Subset: CD45RA+ positively selected. This sequence originates from a young man in good health. Some clones in this sample may be carry-over from other donors' samples.

Here the CDR3 reads CASSDREYGYTF. Here the CDR3 DNA reads TGTGCCAGTTCAGACAGGGAATATGGCTACACCTTC. The chain combines TRBV7-8 with TRBJ1-2; 7 bases line up with TRBD1. J lost 5 bases, V lost 9 bases, and 6 bases had no gene match. Germline CDR1 SGHVS, CDR2 FQNEAQ. This CDR3 is built from 12 residues.